The 22 T cell receptor beta chains listed next were all sequenced from one sample in a study of blood T cell repertoires in COVID-19. Using immunoSEQ multiplex PCR, the repertoire was profiled, and TCRdb retains in-frame clones only, with some absent. The data hold approximately 12,000 clones, with about 80% observed a single time. Sequences were obtained from peripheral blood. These receptors came from a man aged 35 to 55 with active or convalescent COVID-19.

The gene calls are TRBV12-5 and TRBJ1-1, with 9 bases identical to TRBD1. The CDR3 is made up of 17 amino acids. The germline CDR1 and CDR2 sequences are LGHNT and FRNRAP. V was pared by 5 bases and J by 4 bases, with 14 bases of the junction left unmatched. The CDR3 nucleotides read TGTGCTAGTGGTCCAGATACAGGGGGCGATAAGGGCACTGAAGCTTTCTTT. Encoded protein: CASGPDTGGDKGTEAFF.

J is TRBJ2-2 and V is TRBV7-4; 13 nucleotides agree with TRBD2. Germline CDR1 is SGHVT and CDR2 is SQSDAQ. This CDR3 has 16 residues. Trimming cost V 4 bases and J 9 bases; bases outside gene matches: 8. The CDR3 reads CASSSGTSGIFRELFF. CDR3 bases: TGTGCCAGCAGCTCCGGGACTAGCGGGATTTTCCGGGAGCTGTTTTTT.

The chain recombines TRBV19 with TRBJ2-1, with 11 nucleotides matching TRBD1. Trimming cost V 3 bases and J 7 bases; bases outside gene matches: 8. CDR1 and CDR2 (germline): LNHDA, SQIVND (reference sequence). CDR3 length: 16 amino acids. The CDR3 reads CASSITGTGGRNEQFF. CDR3 nucleotide sequence: TGTGCCAGTAGTATTACCGGGACAGGGGGAAGGAATGAGCAGTTCTTC.

The chain employs TRBV5-6 and TRBJ2-7; D uncertain. The germline CDR1 and CDR2 sequences are SGHDT and YYEEEE. The CDR3 sequence is 11 residues long. Trimming cost V 0 bases and J 7 bases, with 5 bases left between them. Here the CDR3 DNA reads TGTGCCAGCAGCTTGGTTGCGGAGCAGTACTTC. Amino acids: CASSLVAEQYF.

In this sample, this clone turned up a few times. One end of the junction varies from germline; a read error may be responsible. This chain connects TRBV7-7 to TRBJ2-5; TRBD1 matches 10 bases. This CDR3 is built from 15 residues. Germline lookup yields CDR1 SSHAT and CDR2 FNYEAQ (reference sequence). In DNA, the CDR3 is TGTGCTAGCAGCTCCATGGGACAGGGGCAAGAGACCCAGTACTTC. It translates to CASSSMGQGQETQYF.

This chain uses TRBV4-3 with TRBJ2-2, with 7 bases lining up with TRBD1. The CDR3 contains 14 residues. The V segment lost 2 bases and the J segment 6 bases; nucleotides outside the gene matches: 3. Germline CDR1 reads LGHNA; CDR2 reads YSLEER. CDR3 nucleotide sequence: TGCGCCAGCAGCCAAAAAGGGGGCCCCGGGGAGCTGTTTTTT. Its protein is CASSQKGGPGELFF.

About this clone itself: At one boundary the junction diverges from the germline segment, which might be a read error. The chain has TRBV6-1 and TRBJ1-3, with TRBD1 matching over 8 bases. The germline gives CDR1 MNHNS, CDR2 SASEGT. This CDR3 has 15 residues. Here the CDR3 DNA reads TGTGCCAGCAGCGAAGATTGGACAGGGAGAAACACCATATATTTT. Translation: CASSEDWTGRNTIYF.

The chain links TRBV4-2 to TRBJ2-2; 12 nucleotides agree with TRBD1. V shed 0 bases and J 7 bases; nucleotides not matched to a gene: 6. Germline assignment: CDR1 LGHNA and CDR2 YNFKEQ. This CDR3 comprises 17 residues. The CDR3 nucleotides read TGTGCCAGCAGCCAAGATCGGGGACAGGGGGCAAACGGGGAGCTGTTTTTT. Its protein product is CASSQDRGQGANGELFF.

The chain carries TRBV6-1 and TRBJ1-5; unclear D gene. V gave up 2 bases and J gave up 3 bases, with 5 bases separating them. Germline V gives CDR1 MNHNS, CDR2 SASEGT. This CDR3 has 13 residues. The CDR3 reads CASSEYNNQPQHF. The DNA for the CDR3 is TGTGCCAGCAGTGAATATAACAATCAGCCCCAGCATTTT.

The rearrangement uses TRBV4-3 and TRBJ2-1; possibly TRBD2 for D (6 bases). There are 14 residues in the CDR3. V shed 2 bases and J shed 8 bases, with 13 bases lying between them. Germline values: CDR1 LGHNA, CDR2 YSLEER. CDR3 coding DNA: TGCGCCAGCAGCCAATTTCGCGGGGACTATGAGCAGTTCTTC. It codes for CASSQFRGDYEQFF.

The chain employs TRBV9 and TRBJ2-7, with 9 bases identical to TRBD1. Germline assignment: CDR1 SGDLS and CDR2 YYNGEE. The ends lost 0 bases at V and 4 bases at J; junction bases unmatched: 5. The CDR3 has 15 amino acids. For the CDR3, the DNA is TGTGCCAGCAGCGTAGCTTTGGGACAGGGTTACGAGCAGTACTTC. Encoded protein: CASSVALGQGYEQYF.

The CDR3 nucleotides read TGTGCCAGCAGCTTAAGGTCGAGGCTTCAAGAGACCCAGTACTTC. Its translation is CASSLRSRLQETQYF. The V call is TRBV7-3, the J call TRBJ2-5; no reliable D call. V gave up 1 base and J gave up 2 bases, with 11 bases separating them. Germline-derived CDR1 and CDR2 are SGHTA and FQGTGA. This CDR3 has 15 residues.

V and J are TRBV24-1 and TRBJ2-3; the match to TRBD2 covers 12 bases. The CDR3 loop spans 14 amino acids. Germline V gene lookup returns CDR1 KGHDR and CDR2 SFDVKD. The V gene end was trimmed by 4 bases and the J gene end by 9 bases; junction bases not matched to a gene: 4. The CDR3 sequence: CATSELAGGVTQYF. In DNA, the CDR3 is TGTGCCACCAGTGAACTAGCGGGGGGTGTCACGCAGTATTTT.

The chain uses TRBV12-3 or TRBV12-4 and TRBJ1-1; TRBD1 is a possible D gene (6 bases). Trimming left V 6 bases short and J 4 bases short, with 12 bases between. The CDR3 loop spans 13 amino acids. This chain's CDR3 is CASRNYRATEAFF. CDR3 in DNA: TGTGCCAGCAGGAATTACAGGGCCACTGAAGCTTTCTTT.

The chain uses TRBV28 and TRBJ2-7; tentatively, D is TRBD1 (9 bases). From germline, CDR1 is MDHEN and CDR2 SYDVKM. Trimming removed 10 bases at V and 4 bases at J, with 20 bases between. CDR3 length: 14 amino acids. The CDR3 loop is CATTGGGQGYEQYF. The CDR3, as DNA: TGTGCCACCACCGGGGGGGGACAGGGATACGAGCAGTACTTC.

This clone was seen once. The genes are TRBV11-3 and TRBJ2-7; no clear D. The CDR3 extends over 17 amino acids. Trimming pared 5 bases from V and 2 bases from J, leaving 22 bases between. Germline assignment: CDR1 SGHNT and CDR2 YENEEA. The CDR3 reads CASSHAPQESEAYEQYF. The CDR3 nucleotides are TGTGCCAGCAGCCACGCCCCCCAGGAATCTGAAGCCTACGAGCAGTACTTC.

In this sample, this clone turned up once. The chain links TRBV7-2 to TRBJ2-3, with TRBD2 as a possible D gene (7 bases). Trimming took 5 bases from V and 6 from J, leaving 21 bases between them. CDR1 and CDR2 from the germline V gene are SGHTA and FQGNSA. The CDR3 covers 16 residues. The CDR3 sequence is CASSPRTAGRQDTQYF. The DNA for the CDR3 is TGTGCCAGCAGCCCCAGGACAGCGGGGAGACAGGATACGCAGTATTTT.

This clone turned up a few times. The V gene is TRBV5-1, the J gene TRBJ2-2, with 9 bases fitting TRBD2. J was trimmed by 8 bases and V by 2 bases; bases with no gene match: 7. This CDR3 is 15 amino acids long. Germline assignment: CDR1 SGHRS and CDR2 YFSETQ. In DNA form, the CDR3 reads TGCGCCAGCAGCTTTGAGCTAGCGGGATTAGGGGAGCTGTTTTTT. As protein: CASSFELAGLGELFF.

This clone has more than one count but fewer than ten. The chain has TRBV6-6 and TRBJ1-1; D might be TRBD1 (5 bases). The germline gives CDR1 MNHNY, CDR2 SVGAGI (reference sequence). The CDR3 runs 13 residues. V lost 5 bases and J lost 0, with 7 bases in between. The CDR3 spells CASSKQVNTEAFF. In nucleotides, the CDR3 is TGTGCCAGCAGTAAACAGGTGAACACTGAAGCTTTCTTT.

J is TRBJ2-7 and V is TRBV5-1, with a tentative D call TRBD1 (6 bases). CDR1 SGHRS and CDR2 YFSETQ come from the germline V gene. V was clipped by 0 bases and J by 2 bases, with 12 bases between them. The CDR3 runs 15 residues. The CDR3 is CASSLEGTLTYEQYF. The DNA for the CDR3 is TGCGCCAGCAGCTTGGAAGGGACACTCACCTACGAGCAGTACTTC.

The sample holds a few counts of this clone. The J gene is TRBJ2-1, the V gene TRBV2; D might be TRBD1 (5 bases). This CDR3 contains 14 residues. Deletions cut 6 bases from V and 0 bases from J, with 9 bases between. Germline CDR1 reads SNHLY; CDR2 reads FYNNEI. CDR3 loop: CASSLTASYNEQFF. The DNA of the CDR3 is TGTGCCAGCAGCCTGACAGCCTCCTACAATGAGCAGTTCTTC.

This rearrangement joins TRBV9 to TRBJ1-1; 9 nucleotides match TRBD1. The CDR3 totals 15 residues. V was pared by 2 bases and J by 2 bases, with 4 bases of the junction left unmatched. Germline V CDR1 and CDR2: SGDLS, YYNGEE. CDR3 in DNA: TGTGCCAGCAGCGTGAGGACAGGGGTTAACACTGAAGCTTTCTTT. Translating it yields CASSVRTGVNTEAFF. Looking up the rest from reference TRBV9 and TRBJ1-1 gives the full variable domain: DSGVTQTPKHLITATGQRVTLRCSPRSGDLSVYWYQQSLDQGLQFLIQYYNGEERAKGNILERFSAQQFPDLHSELNLSSLELGDSALYFCASSVRTGVNTEAFFGQGTRLTVV.